This note documents a single TCR beta chain sequence. The target antigen is unknown. A multiplex PCR was run with 60 Vbeta primers and 13 Jbeta primers. Assay: immunoSEQ multiplex PCR; the TCRdb copy retains only in-frame clones and omits some. Among approximately 160,000 clones, roughly 82% were seen once, and the ten largest hold 1.5% to 2%. These data belong to a study of cytomegalovirus exposure and HLA in healthy donors. Germline V gene data show CDR1 as SEHNR and CDR2 as FQNEAQ (reference sequence). CDR3 size: 14 residues. The V end lost 5 bases, the J end lost 4 bases, and 15 bases lay between the germline ends. Findings of the study overall: The study assumed roughly uniform donor sequencing depth for presence/absence analyses.

The TCR sequence derives from a woman aged 25-40 years in good health and CMV-seronegative. Source material: PBMCs. V is TRBV7-9 and J is TRBJ2-7; D unclear. The CDR3 is CASSPARHWYEQYF. As DNA, the CDR3 is TGTGCCAGCAGCCCCGCGAGGCATTGGTACGAGCAGTACTTC. Based on the CDR3 plus reference TRBV7-9 and TRBJ2-7, the full variable domain is DTGVSQNPRHKITKRGQNVTFRCDPISEHNRLYWYRQTLGQGPEFLTYFQNEAQLEKSRLLSDRFSAERPKGSFSTLEIQRTEQGDSAMYLCASSPARHWYEQYFGPGTRLTVT.